This T cell receptor beta chain comes out of a study of vaccination effects on CD4 cells after COVID-19 (dated by TCRdb to between 2021 and 2023). Regarding the study in general: Two doses of either the BNT162b2 or the mRNA-1273 mRNA SARS-CoV-2 vaccine were administered to participants. The Oncomine TCR Beta short-read assay on an Illumina iSeq 100 was used to sequence cultures from other donors in the study. Altogether, around 11 COVID-19 convalescent patients and 4 SARS-CoV-2-naive healthy vaccine recipients made up the full study. Pre-vaccine samples from a couple of convalescent patients were drawn 16 days and one week before the first dose, 142 and 148 days after COVID-19 diagnosis. The study compared SARS-CoV-2 spike-specific CD4+ TCR repertoires before and after mRNA vaccination in COVID-19 convalescent patients and infection-naive vaccine recipients. Here is what the overall study found, with its caveats: Limitations of the study were the small number of convalescent patients and the absence of early post-infection timepoints. Marked clonal contraction was observed in both infection-induced and vaccine-induced clones at late post-vaccination timepoints, consistent with waning T cell responses. For convalescent patients, new clones induced by the vaccine made up most of the post-vaccine spike-reactive repertoire, and these new clones were largely distinct from the clones induced by infection.

As regards this clone: Its antigen remains unidentified. No qualities accompany the bases; no much larger clone lies one base away.

The method was the immunoSEQ multiplex PCR assay. DNA from the cultured, isolated CD4+ T cells was subjected to TCR beta CDR3 sequencing. The source study handled its data this way. The analysis removed non-productive TCR sequences, trimmed reads to the CDR3 region, and retained only CDR3s that were 7 or more amino acids long. The MANAFEST web app was used to identify antigen-specific clonotypes by comparing expansion in peptide wells with expansion in reference cultures. Positive clones required FDR<0.05 expansion versus reference and all other wells, odds ratio above 5, and frequency above 0.1% in two replicate wells. Clonotypes significantly expanded in SARS-CoV-2 spike wells and in at least one common cold coronavirus spike condition were defined as cross-reactive. Using the stringdist R package, CDR3 similarity was measured by Levenshtein distance, and unrooted trees were constructed with ape in R 3.6.1. Sourced from immuneACCESS, this table was stored by TCRdb with only in-frame sequences that have V and J called. A share of the clones is absent; for the studies checked, an unresolved V gene accounts for under half, and the remainder has no known explanation. That table supplies the V and J calls and clone size; D and trimming were determined from the DNA. In all, the sample holds tens of thousands of clones, and around 67% of those were seen once. The leading ten clones occupy 25% to 35% of the sample.

To identify antigen-specific CD4+ T cell clonotypes by their expansion, the ViraFEST assay first stimulated PBMC with viral peptide pools and then applied TCR sequencing. After less than 13 days of culture, CD4+ T cells were isolated with the EasySep CD4+ T cell isolation kit. Convalescent patients had PCR-confirmed SARS-CoV-2 infection between March and December 2020, before Alpha, Beta and Delta variants emerged in the United States. Some 1.9 million PBMC per well were cultured with around 10 ug/ml peptides in IMDM containing roughly 5% human AB serum, about 9.6 IU/ml IL-2 and gentamicin. Half of the culture medium was replaced with fresh IL-2-containing medium on days 3 and 7. Unless noted otherwise, every peptide stimulation condition was grown in triplicate wells. PBMC were separated from whole blood using Ficoll-Paque Plus gradient centrifugation and were then either cryopreserved at -140C or used fresh. The QIAamp micro DNA kit was used to extract genomic DNA from the cultured CD4+ T cells.

Source: CD4+ T cells from PBMCs cultured with a peptide pool, taken before COVID-19 vaccination. The sequence was obtained from a human donor who had a prior SARS-CoV-2 infection.

The CDR3 is CASSPSASGGEETQYF. The DNA sequence follows: TGTGCCAGCAGCCCTTCGGCTAGCGGGGGGGAAGAGACCCAGTACTTC. The rearrangement joined TRBV3-1 (or the pseudogene TRBV3-2) to TRBJ2-5; 12 bases in between match TRBD2. Ends trimmed: V by 4 bases, J by 3 bases; bases unmatched to a gene: 6. The CDR3 measures 16 amino acids from cysteine to phenylalanine. Only the CDR3 DNA is retained, 48 bases long and in frame from the first base. As encoded in the germline V gene (reference sequence), CDR1 is LGHDT while CDR2 is YNNKEL.